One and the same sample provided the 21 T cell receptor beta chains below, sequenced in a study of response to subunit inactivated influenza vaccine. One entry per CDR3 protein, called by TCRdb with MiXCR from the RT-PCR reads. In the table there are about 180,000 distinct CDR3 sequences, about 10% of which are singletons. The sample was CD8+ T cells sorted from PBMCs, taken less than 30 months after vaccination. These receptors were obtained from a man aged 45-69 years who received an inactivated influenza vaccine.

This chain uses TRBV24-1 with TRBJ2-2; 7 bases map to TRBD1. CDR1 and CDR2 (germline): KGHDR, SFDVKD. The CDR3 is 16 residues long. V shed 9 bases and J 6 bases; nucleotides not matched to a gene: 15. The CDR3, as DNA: TGTGCCACCGGAAGCGCGAAGGGGGCTCGATCCGGGGAGCTGTTTTTT. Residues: CATGSAKGARSGELFF.

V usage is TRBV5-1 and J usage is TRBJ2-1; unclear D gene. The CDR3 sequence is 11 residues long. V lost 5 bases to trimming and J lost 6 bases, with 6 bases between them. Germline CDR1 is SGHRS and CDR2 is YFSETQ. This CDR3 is CASSRCNEQFF. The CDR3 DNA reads TGCGCCAGCAGTCGATGCAATGAGCAGTTCTTC. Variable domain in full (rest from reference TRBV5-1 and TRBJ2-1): KAGVTQTPRYLIKTRGQQVTLSCSPISGHRSVSWYQQTPGQGLQFLFEYFSETQRNKGNFPGRFSGRQFSNSRSEMNVSTLELGDSALYLCASSRCNEQFFGPGTRLTVL.

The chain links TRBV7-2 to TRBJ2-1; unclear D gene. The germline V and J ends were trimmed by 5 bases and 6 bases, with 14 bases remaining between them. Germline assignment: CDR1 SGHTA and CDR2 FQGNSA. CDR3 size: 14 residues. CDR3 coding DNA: TGTGCCAGCAGCCCCTGGGTCTGGCCCAATGAGCAGTTCTTC. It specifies CASSPWVWPNEQFF.

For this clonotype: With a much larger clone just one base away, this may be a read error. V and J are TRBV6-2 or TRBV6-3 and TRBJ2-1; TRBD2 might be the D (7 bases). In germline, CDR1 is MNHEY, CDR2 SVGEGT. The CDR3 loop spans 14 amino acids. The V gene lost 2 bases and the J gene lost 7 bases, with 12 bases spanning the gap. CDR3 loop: CASSYTRGPNEQFF. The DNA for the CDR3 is TGTGCCAGCAGTTACACGCGGGGGCCGAATGAGCAGTTCTTC.

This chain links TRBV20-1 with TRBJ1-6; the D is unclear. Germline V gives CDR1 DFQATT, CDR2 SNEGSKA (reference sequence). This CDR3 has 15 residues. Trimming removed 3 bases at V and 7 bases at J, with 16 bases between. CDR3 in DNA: TGCAGTGCTAGTCGGCAACCACTGGGAAATTCACCCCTCCACTTT. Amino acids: CSASRQPLGNSPLHF.

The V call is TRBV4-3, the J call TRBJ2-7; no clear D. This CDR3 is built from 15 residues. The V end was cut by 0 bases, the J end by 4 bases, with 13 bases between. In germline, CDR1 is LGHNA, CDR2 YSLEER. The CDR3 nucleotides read TGCGCCAGCAGCCAAGATCGAAGTTTAGGATACGAGCAGTACTTC. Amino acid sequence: CASSQDRSLGYEQYF.

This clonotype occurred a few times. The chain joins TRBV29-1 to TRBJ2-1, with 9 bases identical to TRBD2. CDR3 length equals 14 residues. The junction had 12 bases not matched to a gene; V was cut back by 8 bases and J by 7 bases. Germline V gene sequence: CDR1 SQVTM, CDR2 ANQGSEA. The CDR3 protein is CSPVSAGGGNEQFF. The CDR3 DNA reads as TGCAGCCCCGTTTCTGCGGGAGGGGGGAATGAGCAGTTCTTC.

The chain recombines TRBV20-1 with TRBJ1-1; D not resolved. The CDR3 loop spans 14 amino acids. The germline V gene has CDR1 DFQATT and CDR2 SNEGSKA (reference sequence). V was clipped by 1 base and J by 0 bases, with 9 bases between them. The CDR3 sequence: CSARVILMNTEAFF. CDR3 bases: TGCAGTGCTAGAGTGATCCTTATGAACACTGAAGCTTTCTTT.

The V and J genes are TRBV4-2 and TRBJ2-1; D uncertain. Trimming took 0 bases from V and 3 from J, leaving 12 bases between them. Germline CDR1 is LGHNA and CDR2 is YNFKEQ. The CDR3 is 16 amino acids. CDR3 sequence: CASSQEGQVNYNEQFF. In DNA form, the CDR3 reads TGTGCCAGCAGCCAAGAGGGCCAGGTGAACTACAATGAGCAGTTCTTC.

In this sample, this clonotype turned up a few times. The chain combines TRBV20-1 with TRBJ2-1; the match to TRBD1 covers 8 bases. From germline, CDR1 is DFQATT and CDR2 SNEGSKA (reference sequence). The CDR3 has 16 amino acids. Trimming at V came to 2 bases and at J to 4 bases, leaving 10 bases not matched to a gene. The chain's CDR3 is CSARHPDRGPYNEQFF. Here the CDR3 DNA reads TGCAGTGCTAGACACCCCGACAGGGGTCCATACAATGAGCAGTTCTTC.

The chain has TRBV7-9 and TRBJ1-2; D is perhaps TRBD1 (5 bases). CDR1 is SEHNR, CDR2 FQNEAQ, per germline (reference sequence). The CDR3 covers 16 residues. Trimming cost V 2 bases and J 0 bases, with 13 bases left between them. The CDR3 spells CASSLLLTESNYGYTF. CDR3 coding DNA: TGTGCCAGCAGCTTATTATTGACAGAATCTAACTATGGCTACACCTTC.

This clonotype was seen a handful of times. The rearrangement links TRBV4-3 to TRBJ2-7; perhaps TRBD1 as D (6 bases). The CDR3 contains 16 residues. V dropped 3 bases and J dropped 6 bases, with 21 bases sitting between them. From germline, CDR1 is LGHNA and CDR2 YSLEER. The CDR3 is CASSQHTAYRDLEQYF. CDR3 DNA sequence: TGCGCCAGCAGCCAGCATACGGCCTACAGGGATCTCGAGCAGTACTTC.

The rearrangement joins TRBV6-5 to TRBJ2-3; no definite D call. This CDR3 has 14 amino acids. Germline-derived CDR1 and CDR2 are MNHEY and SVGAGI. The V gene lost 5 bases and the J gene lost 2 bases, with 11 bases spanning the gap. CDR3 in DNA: TGTGCCAGCAGTACTGGGAAGTTCACAGATACGCAGTATTTT. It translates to CASSTGKFTDTQYF.

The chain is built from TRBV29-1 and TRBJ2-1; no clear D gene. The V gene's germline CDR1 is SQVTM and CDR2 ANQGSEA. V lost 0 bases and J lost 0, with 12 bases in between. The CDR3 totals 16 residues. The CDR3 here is CSVEDLPGRSYNEQFF. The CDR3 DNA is TGCAGCGTTGAAGATCTACCCGGACGCTCCTACAATGAGCAGTTCTTC.

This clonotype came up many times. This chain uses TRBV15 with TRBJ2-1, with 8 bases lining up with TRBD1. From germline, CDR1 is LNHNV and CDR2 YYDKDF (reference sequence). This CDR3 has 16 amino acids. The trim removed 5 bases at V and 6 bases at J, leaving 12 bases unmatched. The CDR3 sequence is CATSPRAGTGLNEQFF. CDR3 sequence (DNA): TGTGCCACCAGCCCTCGGGCGGGGACAGGCCTCAATGAGCAGTTCTTC. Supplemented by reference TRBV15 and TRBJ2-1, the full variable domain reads DAMVIQNPRYQVTQFGKPVTLSCSQTLNHNVMYWYQQKSSQAPKLLFHYYDKDFNNEADTPDNFQSRRPNTSFCFLDIRSPGLGDTAMYLCATSPRAGTGLNEQFFGPGTRLTVL.

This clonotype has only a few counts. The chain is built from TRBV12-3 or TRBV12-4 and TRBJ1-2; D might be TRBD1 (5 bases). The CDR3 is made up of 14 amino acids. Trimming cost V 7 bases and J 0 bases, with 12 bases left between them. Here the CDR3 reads CASTPGGSNYGYTF. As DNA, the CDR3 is TGTGCCAGCACCCCGGGGGGTTCTAACTATGGCTACACCTTC.

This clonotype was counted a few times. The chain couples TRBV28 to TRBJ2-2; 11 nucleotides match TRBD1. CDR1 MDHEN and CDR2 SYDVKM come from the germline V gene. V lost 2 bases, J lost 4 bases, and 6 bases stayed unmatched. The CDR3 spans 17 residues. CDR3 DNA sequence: TGTGCCAGCAGTTTAAACGGACAGGGGGCGGGCACCGGGGAGCTGTTTTTT. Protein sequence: CASSLNGQGAGTGELFF. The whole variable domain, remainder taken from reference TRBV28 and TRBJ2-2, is DVKVTQSSRYLVKRTGEKVFLECVQDMDHENMFWYRQDPGLGLRLIYFSYDVKMKEKGDIPEGYSVSREKKERFSLILESASTNQTSMYLCASSLNGQGAGTGELFFGEGSRLTVL.

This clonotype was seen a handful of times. The CDR3 here is CASSFRGPYQPQHF. DNA for the CDR3: TGTGCCAGCAGCTTCCGGGGGCCCTATCAGCCCCAGCATTTT. The chain carries TRBV13 and TRBJ1-5, with D possibly TRBD1 on 6 matching bases. The CDR3 runs 14 residues. Per the germline V gene, CDR1 is PRHDT and CDR2 is FYEKMQ (reference sequence). Trimming pared 3 bases from V and 5 bases from J, leaving 11 bases between.

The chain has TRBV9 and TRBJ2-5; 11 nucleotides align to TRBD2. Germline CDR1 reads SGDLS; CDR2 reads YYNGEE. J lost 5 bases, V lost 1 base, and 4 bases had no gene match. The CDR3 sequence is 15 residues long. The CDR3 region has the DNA TGTGCCAGCAGCGTAACTAGCGGGGGTTGGGAGACCCAGTACTTC. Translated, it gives CASSVTSGGWETQYF. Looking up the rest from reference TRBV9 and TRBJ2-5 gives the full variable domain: DSGVTQTPKHLITATGQRVTLRCSPRSGDLSVYWYQQSLDQGLQFLIQYYNGEERAKGNILERFSAQQFPDLHSELNLSSLELGDSALYFCASSVTSGGWETQYFGPGTRLLVL.

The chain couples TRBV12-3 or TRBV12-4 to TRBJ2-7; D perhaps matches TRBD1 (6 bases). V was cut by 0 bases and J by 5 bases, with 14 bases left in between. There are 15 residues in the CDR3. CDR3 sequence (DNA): TGTGCCAGCAGTTTAGCGAACAGGGAATTGCACGAGCAGTACTTC. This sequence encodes CASSLANRELHEQYF.

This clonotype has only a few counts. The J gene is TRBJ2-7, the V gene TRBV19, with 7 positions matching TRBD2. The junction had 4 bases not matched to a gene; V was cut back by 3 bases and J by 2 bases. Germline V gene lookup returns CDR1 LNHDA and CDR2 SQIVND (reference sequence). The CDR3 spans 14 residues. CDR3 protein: CASSISAGAYEQYF. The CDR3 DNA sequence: TGTGCCAGTAGTATCTCTGCGGGAGCCTACGAGCAGTACTTC.